Following are 25 T cell receptor beta chains from one sample sequenced in a study of blood T cells in healthy people across ages. Through a sample-barcoded 5' primer and a J-beta primer mix, a second PCR was run for 7 to 11 cycles. TCRdb independently ran MiXCR on the 5' RACE reads; one entry per CDR3 protein. Here the sample spans 550,000 to 700,000 distinct CDR3 sequences, roughly 28% being singletons. The sample was blood. These receptors were obtained from a woman in her seventies in good health.

This clonotype was seen just once. The J gene is TRBJ2-7, the V gene TRBV10-3; the match to TRBD2 covers 14 bases. The J segment lost 2 bases and the V segment lost 5 bases, leaving 2 bases of the junction unmatched. Germline values: CDR1 ENHRY, CDR2 SYGVKD. This CDR3 is 15 amino acids long. The CDR3 nucleotides read TGTGCCATCAGTAAGACTAGCGGGGGGGCCTACGAGCAGTACTTC. Its protein product is CAISKTSGGAYEQYF.

The V and J genes are TRBV4-3 and TRBJ1-1, with 10 bases fitting TRBD1. The CDR3 totals 15 residues. V was pared by 6 bases and J by 8 bases, with 12 bases of the junction left unmatched. Germline CDR1 is LGHNA and CDR2 is YSLEER. Here the CDR3 DNA reads TGCGCCAGCAGTATCGCCGGGACAGGGGCGGGGGAAGCTTTCTTT. As protein: CASSIAGTGAGEAFF.

This clonotype was seen ten or more times. The chain recombines TRBV15 with TRBJ2-3; 10 positions agree with TRBD2. This CDR3 is built from 16 residues. The germline gives CDR1 LNHNV, CDR2 YYDKDF (reference sequence). Germline trimming cut 0 bases from V and 8 bases from J; bases unmatched to any gene: 8. The CDR3 loop reads CATSRERLAGETTQYF. CDR3 sequence (DNA): TGTGCCACCAGCAGAGAAAGGCTAGCGGGGGAAACTACGCAGTATTTT.

The V gene is TRBV6-6, the J gene TRBJ2-7, with 12 positions matching TRBD1. CDR1 is MNHNY, CDR2 SVGAGI, per germline (reference sequence). V shed 8 bases, J shed 6 bases, and the junction held 5 bases outside the gene matches. The CDR3 loop spans 13 amino acids. The CDR3 sequence: CASQGQGAREQYF. CDR3 coding DNA: TGTGCCAGCCAGGGACAGGGGGCCCGCGAGCAGTACTTC.

This clonotype has at least ten counts. A read error may account for a junction end that differs from germline. The J gene is TRBJ2-1, the V gene TRBV14, with unresolved D. The CDR3 loop spans 11 amino acids. The germline V gene encodes CDR1 SGHDN and CDR2 FVKESK. CDR3 in amino acids: CASSQYNEQFF. In DNA form, the CDR3 reads TGCGCCAGCAGCCAATACAATGAGCAGTTCTTC.

The J gene is TRBJ2-7, the V gene TRBV4-1; D is perhaps TRBD1 (5 bases). The CDR3 contains 14 residues. The V gene lost 4 bases and the J gene lost 2 bases, with 12 bases spanning the gap. Germline V lookup: CDR1 MGHRA, CDR2 YSYEKL. The DNA for the CDR3 is TGCGCCAGCAGCCGAGTGGCAGGGCCCTACGAGCAGTACTTC. It is translated as CASSRVAGPYEQYF.

The V gene is TRBV7-2, the J gene TRBJ2-5; D ambiguous. The J call may be faulty, since TRBJ2-7 better matches the DNA end. CDR3 length equals 14 residues. The germline CDR1 and CDR2 sequences are SGHTA and FQGNSA. The CDR3 loop reads CASSLVSGTYEQYF. CDR3 nucleotides: TGTGCCAGCAGCTTAGTATCAGGAACCTACGAGCAGTACTTC.

V gene TRBV7-8 combines with J gene TRBJ1-5, with D tentatively TRBD1 (5 bases). The CDR3 covers 14 residues. The germline V gene encodes CDR1 SGHVS and CDR2 FQNEAQ. V lost 2 bases and J lost 9, with 14 bases in between. The CDR3 loop reads CASSLSSGTGPQHF. The CDR3, as DNA: TGTGCCAGCAGCTTAAGTTCCGGGACTGGGCCCCAGCATTTT.

This sequence joins TRBV30 and TRBJ2-2; D might be TRBD1 (6 bases). Between the trimmed V and J ends, which lost 3 bases and 5 bases, there was a span of 10 bases. This CDR3 contains 13 residues. Per germline, CDR1 GTSNPN and CDR2 SVGIG (reference sequence). The CDR3 reads CAWSRGGTGELFF. The CDR3 nucleotides read TGTGCCTGGAGCCGAGGGGGAACCGGGGAGCTGTTTTTT. Supplemented by reference TRBV30 and TRBJ2-2, the full variable domain reads SQTIHQWPATLVQPVGSPLSLECTVEGTSNPNLYWYRQAAGRGLQLLFYSVGIGQISSEVPQNLSASRPQDRQFILSSKKLLLSDSGFYLCAWSRGGTGELFFGEGSRLTVL.

The chain uses TRBV4-3 and TRBJ2-5; no firm D call. The germline V gene encodes CDR1 LGHNA and CDR2 YSLEER. CDR3 size: 17 residues. Deletions cut 4 bases from V and 2 bases from J, with 20 bases between. CDR3 sequence reads: CASSPNRSGDLQETQYF. The CDR3 bases are TGCGCCAGCAGCCCAAATCGGAGTGGCGACCTTCAAGAGACCCAGTACTTC.

This rearrangement joins TRBV7-3 to TRBJ2-3; D is tentatively TRBD1 or TRBD2 (5 bases each). Germline assignment: CDR1 SGHTA and CDR2 FQGTGA. The CDR3 is 14 amino acids. Trimming left V 4 bases short and J 11 bases short, with 19 bases between. CDR3 amino acids: CASSSRDGVSRQYF. The DNA of the CDR3 is TGTGCCAGCAGCTCCCGGGACGGGGTTTCTAGGCAGTATTTT.

The genes are TRBV4-3 and TRBJ1-4; no clear D. The CDR3 extends over 16 amino acids. Germline loops: CDR1 LGHNA, CDR2 YSLEER. V was cut by 0 bases and J by 2 bases, with 10 bases left in between. CDR3 bases: TGCGCCAGCAGCCAAGAAGGGAGGGCTACTAATGAAAAACTGTTTTTT. It yields the protein CASSQEGRATNEKLFF.

This clonotype has just a few counts. The CDR3 sequence: CASSSLVAHTF. In DNA form, the CDR3 reads TGTGCCAGCAGCTCTTTAGTGGCTCATACCTTC. The chain combines TRBV7-2 with TRBJ1-2; D uncertain. This CDR3 contains 11 residues. CDR1 and CDR2 from the germline V gene are SGHTA and FQGNSA. The V end lost 4 bases, the J end lost 14 bases, and 14 bases lay between the germline ends.

This clonotype was observed a few times. J is TRBJ2-5 and V is TRBV6-6, with D perhaps matching TRBD1 or TRBD2 (5 bases each). The CDR3 is 13 residues long. Trimming shortened V by 9 bases and J by 2 bases, and 13 bases separated the two germline ends. Germline V gene sequence: CDR1 MNHNY, CDR2 SVGAGI (reference sequence). The CDR3 region is CASYRDLQETQYF. The CDR3 DNA reads as TGTGCCAGTTACCGGGACCTACAAGAGACCCAGTACTTC.

The genes are TRBV7-2 and TRBJ1-2, with D perhaps matching TRBD1 (5 bases). V was shortened by 3 bases and J by 4 bases, with 15 bases between the two germline ends. This CDR3 has 15 amino acids. Germline CDR1 reads SGHTA; CDR2 reads FQGNSA. As DNA, the CDR3 is TGTGCCAGCAGCTTGCACAGGCAGGGCGGCTATGGCTACACCTTC. Protein product: CASSLHRQGGYGYTF. The variable domain in full, completed from reference TRBV7-2 and TRBJ1-2, reads GAGVSQSPSNKVTEKGKDVELRCDPISGHTALYWYRQSLGQGLEFLIYFQGNSAPDKSGLPSDRFSAERTGGSVSTLTIQRTQQEDSAVYLCASSLHRQGGYGYTFGSGTRLTVV.

The chain employs TRBV20-1 and TRBJ2-7; D not certain. Germline V CDR1 and CDR2: DFQATT, SNEGSKA (reference sequence). V was shortened by 1 base and J by 13 bases, with 14 bases between the two germline ends. The CDR3 is 11 residues long. DNA for the CDR3: TGCAGTGCTAGAGTTTTGGAGACCCCCTACTTC. It codes for CSARVLETPYF.

The chain employs TRBV20-1 and TRBJ2-5; TRBD1 agrees at 7 bases. Germline V gives CDR1 DFQATT, CDR2 SNEGSKA (reference sequence). J was trimmed by 2 bases and V by 8 bases; bases with no gene match: 8. The CDR3 is 13 residues long. The CDR3 loop is CSLQGQKQETQYF. In DNA form, the CDR3 reads TGCAGTCTGCAGGGACAGAAGCAAGAGACCCAGTACTTC.

The chain employs TRBV4-3 and TRBJ1-4; D might be TRBD1 (5 bases). CDR3 size: 15 residues. Germline CDR1 is LGHNA and CDR2 is YSLEER. V was clipped by 0 bases and J by 10 bases, with 15 bases between them. The CDR3 nucleotides are TGCGCCAGCAGCCAAGAAGCTCTCCCGGGGGGAAAACTGTTTTTT. Amino acids: CASSQEALPGGKLFF.

The V call is TRBV12-3 or TRBV12-4, the J call TRBJ1-2; 7 bases agree with TRBD1. Trimming cost V 5 bases and J 0 bases; bases outside gene matches: 6. This CDR3 has 15 amino acids. CDR3: CASSPPTGPNYGYTF. CDR3 sequence (DNA): TGTGCCAGCAGTCCCCCGACAGGGCCTAACTATGGCTACACCTTC.

The rearrangement links TRBV7-9 to TRBJ2-5; TRBD1 agrees at 7 bases. Germline-derived CDR1 and CDR2 are SEHNR and FQNEAQ (reference sequence). Trimming cost V 6 bases and J 1 base; bases outside gene matches: 5. There are 14 residues in the CDR3. Written as DNA, the CDR3 is TGTGCCAGCAGGAAGACAGGGTCCCAAGAGACCCAGTACTTC. Its protein is CASRKTGSQETQYF.

This clonotype occurred many times. V usage is TRBV11-3 and J usage is TRBJ2-7; the D call may be TRBD1 or TRBD2 (6 bases each). Germline V CDR1 and CDR2: SGHNT, YENEEA. V was pared by 6 bases and J by 3 bases, with 15 bases between. The CDR3 has 14 residues. CDR3 in DNA: TGTGCCAGCAGTTCGAGGGGGGTTAGCTACGAGCAGTACTTC. It codes for CASSSRGVSYEQYF.

The chain carries TRBV7-8 and TRBJ2-1, with 7 bases that match TRBD1. Germline assignment: CDR1 SGHVS and CDR2 FQNEAQ. Unmatched junction bases numbered 6, after V lost 5 bases and J lost 2 bases. The CDR3 is 15 amino acids. CDR3 DNA: TGTGCCAGCAGCCCGGGGACAGTGACCTACAATGAGCAGTTCTTC. It encodes CASSPGTVTYNEQFF.

There are a few counts of this clonotype. The V and J genes are TRBV20-1 and TRBJ1-2; 8 bases map to TRBD1. J lost 3 bases, V lost 5 bases, and 5 bases had no gene match. This CDR3 has 13 amino acids. Germline-derived CDR1 and CDR2 are DFQATT and SNEGSKA (reference sequence). This chain's CDR3 is CSASTGGDYGYTF. CDR3 in DNA: TGCAGTGCTTCAACAGGGGGGGACTATGGCTACACCTTC.

This chain uses TRBV7-2 with TRBJ1-6; 8 bases map to TRBD1. Germline CDR1 is SGHTA and CDR2 is FQGNSA. This CDR3 contains 15 residues. Germline trimming cut 4 bases from V and 7 bases from J; bases unmatched to any gene: 6. The CDR3 sequence is CASSSNRGGNSPLHF. The CDR3 DNA reads as TGTGCCAGCAGCTCAAACAGGGGGGGAAATTCACCCCTCCACTTT.

This clonotype came up a few times. This chain connects TRBV4-3 to TRBJ1-2; 9 nucleotides agree with TRBD1. CDR1 is LGHNA, CDR2 YSLEER, per germline. V was pared by 1 base and J by 4 bases, with 7 bases of the junction left unmatched. The CDR3 totals 16 residues. CDR3 in amino acids: CASSQGRDRVTYGYTF. CDR3 in DNA: TGCGCCAGCAGCCAAGGAAGGGACAGGGTAACCTATGGCTACACCTTC.